Listed below are T cell receptor beta chains from one sample, sequenced in a study of blood T cell repertoires in COVID-19. Only in-frame clones appear in the TCRdb table, and some are missing; sequencing was by immunoSEQ multiplex PCR. The sample yields 300,000 or so clones, around 84% seen once. Sequenced input: peripheral blood. The receptor source for this set is a man between 65 and 85 years old with acute or convalescent COVID-19. Both conserved end residues are part of each CDR3. D genes are given only for firm matches. Where a row states a size, it is once, few, many or the class of an expanded clone; other rows omit it.

size: .
D: .
J: TRBJ2-7
V: TRBV3-1/TRBV3-2
CDR3: CASSQAPSGYVFPYEQYF
DNA: TGTGCCAGCAGCCAAGCCCCTTCAGGGTATGTTTTCCCCTACGAGCAGTACTTC

size: .
D: .
J: TRBJ1-6
V: TRBV4-3
CDR3: CASSQEKPTGKYNSPLHF
DNA: TGCGCCAGCAGCCAAGAGAAGCCAACAGGGAAGTATAATTCACCCCTCCACTTT

size: .
D: .
J: TRBJ1-1
V: TRBV27
CDR3: CASSLDRVNTEAFF
DNA: TGTGCCAGCAGTTTGGACAGAGTAAACACTGAAGCTTTCTTT

size: .
D: .
J: TRBJ2-5
V: TRBV10-3
CDR3: CAISESTSTAYQETQYF
DNA: TGTGCCATCAGTGAGTCAACTAGCACGGCGTACCAAGAGACCCAGTACTTC

size: .
D: .
J: TRBJ2-3
V: TRBV6-6
CDR3: CASSSPLVTDTQYF
DNA: TGTGCCAGCAGTTCCCCTCTCGTCACAGATACGCAGTATTTT

size: once
D: TRBD2
J: TRBJ2-7
V: TRBV7-3
CDR3: CASSPSYASGSSYEQYF
DNA: TGTGCCAGCAGCCCTTCCTACGCTAGCGGCAGCTCCTACGAGCAGTACTTC

size: .
D: .
J: TRBJ1-2
V: TRBV6-5
CDR3: CASSYRGQTYGYTF
DNA: TGTGCCAGCAGTTACAGGGGCCAGACCTATGGCTACACCTTC

size: once
D: .
J: TRBJ2-5
V: TRBV20-1
CDR3: CSASREPLQETQYF
DNA: TGCAGTGCTAGTCGGGAGCCGCTACAAGAGACCCAGTACTTC

size: few
D: TRBD1
J: TRBJ1-3
V: TRBV5-1
CDR3: CASKTGESGNTIYF
DNA: TGCGCCAGCAAAACAGGGGAGTCTGGAAACACCATATATTTT

size: .
D: TRBD2
J: TRBJ2-7
V: TRBV7-2
CDR3: CASSYLPSGSDEQYF
DNA: TGTGCCAGCAGCTACCTCCCTAGCGGGAGTGACGAGCAGTACTTC